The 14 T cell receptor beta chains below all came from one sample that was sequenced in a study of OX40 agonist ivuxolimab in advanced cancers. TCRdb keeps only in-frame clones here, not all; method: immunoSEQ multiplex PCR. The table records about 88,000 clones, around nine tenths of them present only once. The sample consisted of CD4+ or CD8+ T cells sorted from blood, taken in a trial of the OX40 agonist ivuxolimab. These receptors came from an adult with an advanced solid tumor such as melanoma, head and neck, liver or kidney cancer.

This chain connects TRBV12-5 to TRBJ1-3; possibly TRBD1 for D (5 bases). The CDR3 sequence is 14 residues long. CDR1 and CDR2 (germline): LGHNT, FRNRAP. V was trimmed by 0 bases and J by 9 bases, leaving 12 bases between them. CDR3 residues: CASGLVRQGFTIYF. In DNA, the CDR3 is TGTGCTAGTGGTTTGGTACGGCAGGGATTCACCATATATTTT.

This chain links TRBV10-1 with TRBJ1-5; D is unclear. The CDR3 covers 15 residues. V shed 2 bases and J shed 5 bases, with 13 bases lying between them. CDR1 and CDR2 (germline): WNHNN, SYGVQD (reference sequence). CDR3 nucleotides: TGCGCCAGCAGTGAGCGGGTTATCGGAGATCAGCCCCAGCATTTT. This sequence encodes CASSERVIGDQPQHF.

In DNA, the CDR3 is TGCGCCAGCAGCTTGGTGGAGGGCGAGGAGCCCCAGCATTTT. Protein: CASSLVEGEEPQHF. V and J are TRBV5-1 and TRBJ1-5, with no clear D. V gave up 0 bases and J gave up 8 bases, with 12 bases separating them. In germline, CDR1 is SGHRS, CDR2 YFSETQ. The CDR3 totals 14 residues.

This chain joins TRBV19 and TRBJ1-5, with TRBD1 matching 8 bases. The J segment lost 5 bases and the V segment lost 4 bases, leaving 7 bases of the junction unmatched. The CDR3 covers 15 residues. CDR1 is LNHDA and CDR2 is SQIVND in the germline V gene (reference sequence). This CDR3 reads CASSKDREIHQPQHF. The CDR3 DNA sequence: TGTGCCAGTAGTAAGGACAGGGAAATTCATCAGCCCCAGCATTTT.

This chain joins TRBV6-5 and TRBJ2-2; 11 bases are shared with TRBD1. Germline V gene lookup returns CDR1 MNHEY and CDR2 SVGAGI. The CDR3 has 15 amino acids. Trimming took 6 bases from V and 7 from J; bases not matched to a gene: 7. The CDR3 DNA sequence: TGTGCCAGCAGCTGGACAGGGGGCGGGGACGGGGAGCTGTTTTTT. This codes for CASSWTGGGDGELFF.

As DNA, the CDR3 is TGTGCCAGCAGTGGACCCCGCTACTACAATGAGCAGTTCTTC. Translated, it gives CASSGPRYYNEQFF. This rearrangement joins TRBV5-6 to TRBJ2-1; D is undetermined. The CDR3 contains 14 residues. Trimming shortened V by 5 bases and J by 3 bases, and 12 bases separated the two germline ends. Germline values: CDR1 SGHDT, CDR2 YYEEEE.

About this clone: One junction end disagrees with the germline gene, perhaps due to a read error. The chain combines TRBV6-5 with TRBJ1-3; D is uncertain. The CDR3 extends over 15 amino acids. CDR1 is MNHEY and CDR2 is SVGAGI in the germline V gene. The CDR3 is CASSNSRGPGNTIYF. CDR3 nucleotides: TGTGCCAGCAGTAACTCGCGAGGGCCTGGAAACACCATATATTTT.

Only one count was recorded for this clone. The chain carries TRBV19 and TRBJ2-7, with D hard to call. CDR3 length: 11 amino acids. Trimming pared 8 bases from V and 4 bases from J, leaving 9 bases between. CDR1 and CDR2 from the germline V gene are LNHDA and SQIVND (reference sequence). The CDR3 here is CASADRYEQYF. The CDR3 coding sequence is TGTGCCAGTGCGGACCGGTACGAGCAGTACTTC.

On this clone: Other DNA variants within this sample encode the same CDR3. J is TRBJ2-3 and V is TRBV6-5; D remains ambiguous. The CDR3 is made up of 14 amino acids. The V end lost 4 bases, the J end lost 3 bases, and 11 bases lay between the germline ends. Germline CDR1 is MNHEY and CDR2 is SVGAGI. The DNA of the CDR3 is TGTGCCAGCAGTTCCGGGCAGCATACAGATACGCAGTATTTT. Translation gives CASSSGQHTDTQYF.

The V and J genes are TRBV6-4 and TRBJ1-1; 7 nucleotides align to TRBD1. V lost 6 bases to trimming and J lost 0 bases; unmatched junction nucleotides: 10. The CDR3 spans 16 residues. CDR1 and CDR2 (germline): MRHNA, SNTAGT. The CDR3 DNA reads TGTGCCAGCAGGGCACAGGGGCTGGGGTTGAACACTGAAGCTTTCTTT. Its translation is CASRAQGLGLNTEAFF.

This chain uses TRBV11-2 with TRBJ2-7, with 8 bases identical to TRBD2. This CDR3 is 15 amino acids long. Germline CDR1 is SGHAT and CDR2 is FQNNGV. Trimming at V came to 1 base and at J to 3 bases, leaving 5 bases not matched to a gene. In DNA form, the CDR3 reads TGTGCCAGCAGCTTAGGGGGGGGACTAGTCTACGAGCAGTACTTC. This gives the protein CASSLGGGLVYEQYF.

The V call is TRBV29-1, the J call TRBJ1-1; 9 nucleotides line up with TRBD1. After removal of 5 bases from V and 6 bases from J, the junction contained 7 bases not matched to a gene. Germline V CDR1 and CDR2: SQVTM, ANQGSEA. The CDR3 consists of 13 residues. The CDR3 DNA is TGCAGCGTTTCGACAGGGGGACGTTCTGAAGCTTTCTTT. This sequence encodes CSVSTGGRSEAFF.

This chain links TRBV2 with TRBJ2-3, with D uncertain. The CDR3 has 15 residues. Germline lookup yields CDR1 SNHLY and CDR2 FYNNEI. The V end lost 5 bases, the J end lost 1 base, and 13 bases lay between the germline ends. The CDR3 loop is CASSFDETRTDTQYF. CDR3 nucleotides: TGTGCCAGCAGTTTTGATGAGACACGCACAGATACGCAGTATTTT.

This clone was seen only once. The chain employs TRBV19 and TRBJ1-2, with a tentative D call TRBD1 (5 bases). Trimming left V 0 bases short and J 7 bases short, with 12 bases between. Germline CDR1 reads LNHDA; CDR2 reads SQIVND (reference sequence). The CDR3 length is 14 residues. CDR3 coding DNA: TGTGCCAGTAGTATAGACCCCGGTAGGGGTGGCTACACCTTC. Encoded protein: CASSIDPGRGGYTF.